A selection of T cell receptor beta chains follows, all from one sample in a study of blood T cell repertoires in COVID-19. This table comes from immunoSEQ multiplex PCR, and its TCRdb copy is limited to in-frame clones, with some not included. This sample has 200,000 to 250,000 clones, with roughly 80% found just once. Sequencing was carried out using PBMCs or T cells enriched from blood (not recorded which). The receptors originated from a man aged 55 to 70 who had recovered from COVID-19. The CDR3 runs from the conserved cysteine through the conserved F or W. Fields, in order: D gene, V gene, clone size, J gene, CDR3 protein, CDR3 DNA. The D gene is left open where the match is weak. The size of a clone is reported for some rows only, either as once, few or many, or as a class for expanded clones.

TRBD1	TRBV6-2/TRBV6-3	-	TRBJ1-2	CASSYRETGKFAYGYTF	TGTGCCAGCAGTTACCGCGAGACAGGGAAGTTCGCCTATGGCTACACCTTC
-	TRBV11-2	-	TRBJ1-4	CASSLGGGGEKLFF	TGTGCCAGCAGCTTAGGTGGGGGGGGTGAAAAACTGTTTTTT
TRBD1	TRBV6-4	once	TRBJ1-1	CASSVEQGTEAFF	TGTGCCAGCAGTGTAGAACAGGGGACTGAAGCTTTCTTT
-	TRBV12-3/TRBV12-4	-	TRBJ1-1	CASSSQGWNEAFF	TGTGCCAGCAGTTCTCAGGGCTGGAATGAAGCTTTCTTT
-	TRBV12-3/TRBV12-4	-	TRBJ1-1	CASSLGQSLAFF	TGTGCCAGCAGCCTCGGACAGAGTCTAGCTTTCTTT
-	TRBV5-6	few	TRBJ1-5	CASSSSWAVGQPQHF	TGTGCCAGCAGCTCAAGTTGGGCAGTAGGTCAGCCCCAGCATTTT
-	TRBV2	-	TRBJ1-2	CASRGTGNYGYTF	TGTGCCAGCAGGGGGACTGGGAACTATGGCTACACCTTC
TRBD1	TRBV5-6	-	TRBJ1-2	CASNPTGNYGYTF	TGTGCCAGCAACCCGACAGGGAACTATGGCTACACCTTC
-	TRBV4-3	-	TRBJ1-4	CASSQDPKPSLTNEKLFF	TGCGCCAGCAGCCAAGACCCGAAGCCCTCCCTAACTAATGAAAAACTGTTTTTT
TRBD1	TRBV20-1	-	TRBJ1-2	CSASTGGADGYTF	TGCAGTGCTAGTACAGGGGGCGCGGATGGCTACACCTTC
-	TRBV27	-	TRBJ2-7	CASSLKGEGSAYF	TGTGCCAGCAGTTTAAAGGGGGAGGGCTCGGCGTACTTC
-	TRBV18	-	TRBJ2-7	CASSPLARTSYEQYF	TGTGCCAGCTCACCACTCGCTAGAACCAGCTACGAGCAGTACTTC
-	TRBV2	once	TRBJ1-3	CASSETAGNTIYF	TGTGCCAGCAGTGAAACAGCTGGAAACACCATATATTTT
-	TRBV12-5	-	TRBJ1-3	CASGLVGSGNTIYF	TGTGCTAGTGGTTTGGTCGGGTCTGGAAACACCATATATTTT
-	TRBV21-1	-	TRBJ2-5	CASSKEAQGPLCGQYF	TGTGCCAGCAGCAAAGAGGCTCAGGGGCCACTTTGCGGCCAGTACTTC
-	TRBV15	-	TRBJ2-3	CATSGGSGTGWDTQYF	TGTGCCACCAGCGGGGGCTCAGGGACCGGTTGGGATACGCAGTATTTT
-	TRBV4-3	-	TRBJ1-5	CASSQEAAGNQPQHF	TGCGCCAGCAGCCAAGAAGCGGCTGGCAATCAGCCCCAGCATTTT
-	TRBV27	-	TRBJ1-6	CASSIQQNSPLHF	TGTGCCAGCAGTATACAACAGAATTCACCCCTCCACTTT
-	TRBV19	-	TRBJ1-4	CASSIGRVKGYGEKLFF	TGTGCCAGTAGTATAGGCCGTGTGAAGGGGTACGGCGAAAAACTGTTTTTT
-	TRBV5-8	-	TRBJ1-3	CASSLETVSGNTIYF	TGTGCCAGCAGCTTGGAGACAGTCTCTGGAAACACCATATATTTT
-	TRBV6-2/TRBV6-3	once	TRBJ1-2	CASSYPREAGYTF	TGTGCCAGCAGTTACCCCCGGGAGGCTGGCTACACCTTC
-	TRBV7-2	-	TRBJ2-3	CASHMTVTSTDTQYF	TGTGCCAGCCATATGACAGTTACTAGCACAGATACGCAGTATTTT
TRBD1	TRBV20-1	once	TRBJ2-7	CSAIDRGTSREQYF	TGCAGTGCTATTGACAGGGGGACCTCTCGGGAGCAGTACTTC
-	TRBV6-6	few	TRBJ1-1	CASSQYRDNFGMNTEAFF	TGTGCCAGCAGTCAATACAGGGATAATTTCGGCATGAACACTGAAGCTTTCTTT
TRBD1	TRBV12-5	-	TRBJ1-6	CASAPDRGIGSPLHF	TGTGCTAGTGCCCCCGACAGGGGGATCGGTTCACCCCTCCACTTT
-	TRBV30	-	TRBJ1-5	CAWSGGGNQPQHF	TGTGCCTGGAGTGGCGGGGGGAATCAGCCCCAGCATTTT
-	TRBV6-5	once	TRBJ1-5	CASSWGGPGQPQHF	TGTGCCAGCAGCTGGGGGGGGCCGGGGCAGCCCCAGCATTTT
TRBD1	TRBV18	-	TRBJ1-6	CASSRTGVNSPLHF	TGTGCCAGCTCCCGGACAGGGGTGAATTCACCCCTCCACTTT
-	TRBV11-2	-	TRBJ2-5	CASSLVGGARGETQYF	TGTGCCAGCAGCTTAGTTGGGGGGGCCAGGGGAGAGACCCAGTACTTC
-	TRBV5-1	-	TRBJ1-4	CASSFLGSPDSNEKLFF	TGCGCCAGCAGCTTTTTGGGCAGCCCAGATTCTAATGAAAAACTGTTTTTT
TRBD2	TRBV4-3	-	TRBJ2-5	CASSKGTSGEETQYF	TGCGCCAGCAGCAAAGGGACTAGCGGGGAGGAGACCCAGTACTTC
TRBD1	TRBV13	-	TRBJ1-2	CASSPRQGDGYTF	TGTGCCAGCAGCCCCCGACAGGGGGACGGCTACACCTTC
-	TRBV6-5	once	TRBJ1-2	CASKKEGGTNYGYTF	TGTGCCAGCAAGAAGGAGGGCGGGACTAACTATGGCTACACCTTC
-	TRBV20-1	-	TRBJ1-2	CSASSGYGYTF	TGCAGTGCTAGTTCGGGTTATGGCTACACCTTC
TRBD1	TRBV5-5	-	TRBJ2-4	CASSLGGTARNIQYF	TGTGCCAGCAGCTTGGGGGGGACAGCAAGAAACATTCAGTACTTC
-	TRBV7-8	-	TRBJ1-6	CASSLARLDRGNSPLHF	TGTGCCAGCAGCTTAGCGCGATTGGATAGGGGTAATTCACCCCTCCACTTT
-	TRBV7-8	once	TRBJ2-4	CASSLVELDIQYF	TGTGCCAGCAGCTTAGTAGAGTTGGACATTCAGTACTTC
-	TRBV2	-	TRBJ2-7	CASRPVFTSYEQYF	TGTGCCAGCAGGCCGGTATTCACCTCCTACGAGCAGTACTTC
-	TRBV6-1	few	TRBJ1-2	CASSAGTGTMVYGYTF	TGTGCCAGCAGTGCCGGCACCGGGACAATGGTCTATGGCTACACCTTC
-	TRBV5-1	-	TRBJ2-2	CASDLSGGAYTGELFF	TGCGCCAGCGACCTCAGTGGCGGGGCCTACACCGGGGAGCTGTTTTTT
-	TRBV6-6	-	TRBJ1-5	CASSFARDQPQHF	TGTGCCAGCAGTTTCGCGAGGGATCAGCCCCAGCATTTT
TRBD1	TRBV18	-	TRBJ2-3	CASSPGQGKRTDTQYF	TGTGCCAGCTCCCCCGGACAGGGGAAACGCACAGATACGCAGTATTTT
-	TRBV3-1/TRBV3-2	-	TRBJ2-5	CASSHSPKTGRKETQYF	TGTGCCAGCAGCCACTCCCCTAAAACAGGGAGAAAAGAGACCCAGTACTTC
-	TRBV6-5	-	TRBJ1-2	CASSYSSGDSTIGYTF	TGTGCCAGCAGTTACAGTAGTGGGGACTCCACCATCGGCTACACCTTC
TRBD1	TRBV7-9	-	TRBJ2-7	CASSFRTGPYEQYF	TGTGCCAGCAGCTTCAGGACAGGCCCCTACGAGCAGTACTTC
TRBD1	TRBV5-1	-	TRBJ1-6	CASSDGTGQNSPLHF	TGCGCCAGCAGCGACGGGACAGGACAAAATTCACCCCTCCACTTT
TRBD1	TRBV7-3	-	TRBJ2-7	CASSAGQGNHEQYF	TGTGCCAGCAGCGCCGGACAGGGCAACCACGAGCAGTACTTC
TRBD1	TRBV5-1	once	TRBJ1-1	CASSLGQGAEAFF	TGCGCCAGCAGCCTAGGACAGGGGGCTGAAGCTTTCTTT
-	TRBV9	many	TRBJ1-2	CASSSNTRDIYTF	TGTGCCAGCAGCTCAAATACCCGGGACATATACACCTTC
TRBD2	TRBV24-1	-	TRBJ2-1	CATSDTGLAYSYNEQFF	TGTGCCACCAGTGATACGGGACTAGCGTACTCCTACAATGAGCAGTTCTTC
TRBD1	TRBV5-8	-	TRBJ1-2	CASSLGIWDRRGYTF	TGTGCCAGCAGCTTGGGTATATGGGACAGGCGAGGCTACACCTTC
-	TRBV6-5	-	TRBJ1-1	CASRPSGQQNTEAFF	TGTGCCAGCAGACCTAGCGGACAGCAGAACACTGAAGCTTTCTTT
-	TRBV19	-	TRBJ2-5	CASNNGQSQETQYF	TGTGCCAGTAACAACGGACAGAGCCAAGAGACCCAGTACTTC
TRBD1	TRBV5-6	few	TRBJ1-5	CASSLGGQGLSQPQHF	TGTGCCAGCAGCTTGGGTGGACAGGGGTTGAGTCAGCCCCAGCATTTT
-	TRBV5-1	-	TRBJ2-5	CASSTGLDQETQYF	TGCGCCAGCAGCACGGGACTGGATCAAGAGACCCAGTACTTC
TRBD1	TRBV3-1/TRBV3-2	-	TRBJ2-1	CASSQTGTGERGEQFF	TGTGCCAGCAGTCAAACCGGGACAGGGGAGAGGGGTGAGCAGTTCTTC
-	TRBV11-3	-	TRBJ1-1	CASSRRLVGTEAFF	TGTGCCAGCAGCCGCCGGTTGGTTGGCACTGAAGCTTTCTTT
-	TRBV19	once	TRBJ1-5	CASSIGVSNQPQHF	TGTGCCAGTAGTATAGGAGTTAGCAATCAGCCCCAGCATTTT
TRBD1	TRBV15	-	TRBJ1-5	CATSRIPGAGGAGQPQHF	TGTGCCACCAGCAGAATCCCCGGGGCAGGGGGCGCCGGGCAGCCCCAGCATTTT